This TCR beta chain was captured by sequencing in a study of blood T cell repertoires in COVID-19. At the level of the study: Nucleic acid was either cDNA or gDNA, and it came from T cells, B-cell-depleted T cells, or PBMCs.

Method: immunoSEQ multiplex PCR; TCRdb's copy keeps in-frame clones and lacks some. The sample records more than 150,000 clones, roughly 80% being singletons. The V and J ends lost 5 bases and 6 bases respectively, with 12 bases between them. Looked up from germline, CDR1 is MDHEN and CDR2 is SYDVKM. The CDR3 sequence is 13 residues long. The sequencing sample was made of peripheral blood. The chain recombines TRBV28 with TRBJ2-3; possible D gene TRBD1, 6 bases. The source of this sequence is a middle-aged woman with acute or convalescent COVID-19. The DNA for the CDR3 is TGTGCCAGCAGTCCCTGGACAGCGGATACGCAGTATTTT. It encodes CASSPWTADTQYF.